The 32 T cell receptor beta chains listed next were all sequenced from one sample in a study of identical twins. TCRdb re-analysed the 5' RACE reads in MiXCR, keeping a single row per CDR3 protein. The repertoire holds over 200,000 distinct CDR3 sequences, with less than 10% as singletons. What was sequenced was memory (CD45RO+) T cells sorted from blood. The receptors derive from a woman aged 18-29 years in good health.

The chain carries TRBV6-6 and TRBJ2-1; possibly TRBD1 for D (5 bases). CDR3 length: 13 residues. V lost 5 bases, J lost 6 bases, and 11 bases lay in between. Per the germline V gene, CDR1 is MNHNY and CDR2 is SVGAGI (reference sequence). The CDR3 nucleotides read TGTGCCAGCAGTCCCGACAGATCCAATGAGCAGTTCTTC. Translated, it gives CASSPDRSNEQFF.

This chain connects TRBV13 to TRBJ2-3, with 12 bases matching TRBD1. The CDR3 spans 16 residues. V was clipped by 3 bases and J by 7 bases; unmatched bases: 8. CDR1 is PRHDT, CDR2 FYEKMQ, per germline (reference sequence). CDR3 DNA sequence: TGTGCCAGCAGCTTGTCCGGGACAGGGGGCAGGAATACGCAGTATTTT. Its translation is CASSLSGTGGRNTQYF.

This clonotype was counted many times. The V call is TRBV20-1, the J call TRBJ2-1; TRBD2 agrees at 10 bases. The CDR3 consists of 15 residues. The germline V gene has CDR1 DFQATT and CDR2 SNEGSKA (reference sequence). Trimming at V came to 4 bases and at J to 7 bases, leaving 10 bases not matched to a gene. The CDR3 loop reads CSANLGLAGANEQFF. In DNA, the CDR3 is TGCAGTGCTAACTTAGGGCTAGCGGGAGCAAATGAGCAGTTCTTC.

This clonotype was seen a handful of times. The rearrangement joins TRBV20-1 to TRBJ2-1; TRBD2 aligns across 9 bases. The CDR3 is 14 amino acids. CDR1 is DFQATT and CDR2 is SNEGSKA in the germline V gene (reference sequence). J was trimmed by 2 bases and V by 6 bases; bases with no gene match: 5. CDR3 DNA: TGCAGTGCAATTAGCGGGAGTACCTACAATGAGCAGTTCTTC. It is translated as CSAISGSTYNEQFF.

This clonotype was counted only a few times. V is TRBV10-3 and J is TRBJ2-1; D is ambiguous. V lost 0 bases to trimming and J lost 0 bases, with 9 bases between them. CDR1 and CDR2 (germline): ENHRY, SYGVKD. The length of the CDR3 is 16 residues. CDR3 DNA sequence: TGTGCCATCAGTGAGTCTCTGGCGAGCTCCTACAATGAGCAGTTCTTC. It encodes CAISESLASSYNEQFF.

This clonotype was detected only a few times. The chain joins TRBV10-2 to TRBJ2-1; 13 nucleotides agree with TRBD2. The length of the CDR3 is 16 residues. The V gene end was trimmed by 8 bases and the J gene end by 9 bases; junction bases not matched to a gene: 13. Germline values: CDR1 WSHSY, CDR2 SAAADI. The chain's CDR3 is CASGTSGISSRGEQFF. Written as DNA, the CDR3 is TGCGCCAGCGGGACTAGCGGGATAAGTTCCCGTGGTGAGCAGTTCTTC.

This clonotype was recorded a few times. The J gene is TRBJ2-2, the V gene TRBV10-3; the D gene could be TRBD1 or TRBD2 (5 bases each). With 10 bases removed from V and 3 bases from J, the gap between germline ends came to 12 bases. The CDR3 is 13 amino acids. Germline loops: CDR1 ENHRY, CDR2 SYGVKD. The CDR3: CATNRGDTGELFF. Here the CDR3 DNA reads TGTGCCACCAATCGAGGGGACACCGGGGAGCTGTTTTTT.

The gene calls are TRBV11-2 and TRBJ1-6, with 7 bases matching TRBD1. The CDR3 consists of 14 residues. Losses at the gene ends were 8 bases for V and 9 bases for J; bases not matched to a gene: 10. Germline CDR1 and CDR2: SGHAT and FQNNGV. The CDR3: CASAGDSAISPLHF. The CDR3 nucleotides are TGTGCCAGCGCCGGGGACAGCGCCATTTCACCCCTCCACTTT.

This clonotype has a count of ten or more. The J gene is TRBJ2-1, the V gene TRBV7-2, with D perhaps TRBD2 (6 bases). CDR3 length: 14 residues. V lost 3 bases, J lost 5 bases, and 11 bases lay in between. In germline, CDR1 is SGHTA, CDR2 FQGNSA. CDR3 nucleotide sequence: TGTGCCAGCAGCTTGAGACTAGTTGACAATGAGCAGTTCTTC. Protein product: CASSLRLVDNEQFF.

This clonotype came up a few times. The CDR3 protein is CATSREVGWQFF. The CDR3 DNA sequence: TGTGCCACCAGCAGAGAAGTTGGGTGGCAGTTCTTC. The genes are TRBV15 and TRBJ2-1, with D hard to call. The V and J ends lost 0 bases and 12 bases respectively, with 9 bases between them. Germline assignment: CDR1 LNHNV and CDR2 YYDKDF (reference sequence). The CDR3 contains 12 residues.

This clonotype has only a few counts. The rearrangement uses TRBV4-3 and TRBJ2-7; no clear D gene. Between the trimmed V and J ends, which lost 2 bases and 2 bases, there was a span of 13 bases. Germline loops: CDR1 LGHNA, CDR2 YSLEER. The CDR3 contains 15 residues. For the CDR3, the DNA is TGCGCCAGCAGCCAAAATTTCGAAAGCACCTACGAGCAGTACTTC. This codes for CASSQNFESTYEQYF.

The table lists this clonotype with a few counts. The chain's CDR3 is CSARGQGYNEQFF. The DNA of the CDR3 is TGCAGTGCTAGGGGACAGGGATACAATGAGCAGTTCTTC. The rearrangement uses TRBV20-1 and TRBJ2-1, with 9 nucleotides matching TRBD1. The CDR3 consists of 13 residues. Trimming cost V 3 bases and J 4 bases; bases outside gene matches: 1. CDR1 is DFQATT, CDR2 SNEGSKA, per germline (reference sequence).

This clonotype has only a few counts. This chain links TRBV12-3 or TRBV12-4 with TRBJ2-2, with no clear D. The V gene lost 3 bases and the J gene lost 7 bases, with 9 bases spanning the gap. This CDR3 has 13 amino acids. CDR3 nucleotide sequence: TGTGCCAGCAGTTTGTTGTTGGACGGGGAGCTGTTTTTT. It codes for CASSLLLDGELFF.

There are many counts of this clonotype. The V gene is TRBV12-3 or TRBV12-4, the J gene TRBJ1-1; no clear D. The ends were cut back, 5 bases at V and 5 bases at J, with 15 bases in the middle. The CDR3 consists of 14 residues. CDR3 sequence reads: CASSVMGFGTEAFF. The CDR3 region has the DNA TGTGCCAGCAGTGTCATGGGTTTCGGGACTGAAGCTTTCTTT.

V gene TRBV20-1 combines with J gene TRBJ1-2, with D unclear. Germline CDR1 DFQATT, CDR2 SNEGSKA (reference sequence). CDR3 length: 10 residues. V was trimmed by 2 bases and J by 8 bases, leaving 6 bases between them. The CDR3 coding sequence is TGCAGTGCTAGATCTGGAGGCTACACCTTC. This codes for CSARSGGYTF.

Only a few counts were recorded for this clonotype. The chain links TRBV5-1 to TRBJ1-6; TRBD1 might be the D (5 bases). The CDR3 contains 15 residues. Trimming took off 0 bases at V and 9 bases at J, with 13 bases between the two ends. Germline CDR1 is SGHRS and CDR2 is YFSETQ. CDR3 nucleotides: TGCGCCAGCAGCTTGGGCTCAGGGTCGGGTTCACCCCTCCACTTT. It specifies CASSLGSGSGSPLHF.

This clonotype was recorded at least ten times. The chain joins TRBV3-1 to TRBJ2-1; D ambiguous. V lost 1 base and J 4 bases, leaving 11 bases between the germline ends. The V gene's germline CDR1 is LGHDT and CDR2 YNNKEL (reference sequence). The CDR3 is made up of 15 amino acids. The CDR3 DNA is TGTGCCAGCAGCCAAGCTCTCCTTAGTTACAATGAGCAGTTCTTC. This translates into CASSQALLSYNEQFF.

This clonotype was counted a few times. This CDR3 reads CASSQDRASGSSYNEQFF. CDR3 nucleotides: TGCGCCAGCAGCCAAGATCGGGCTAGCGGGAGCTCCTACAATGAGCAGTTCTTC. The V call is TRBV4-3, the J call TRBJ2-1; 10 bases are a match to TRBD2. The CDR3 runs 18 residues. Germline V gene lookup returns CDR1 LGHNA and CDR2 YSLEER. Unmatched junction bases numbered 5, after V lost 0 bases and J lost 0 bases.

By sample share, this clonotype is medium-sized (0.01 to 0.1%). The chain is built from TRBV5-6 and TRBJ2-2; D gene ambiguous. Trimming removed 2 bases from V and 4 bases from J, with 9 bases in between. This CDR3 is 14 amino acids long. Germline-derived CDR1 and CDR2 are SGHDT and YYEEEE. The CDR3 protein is CASSFGYPTGELFF. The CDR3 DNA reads TGTGCCAGCAGCTTCGGTTATCCCACCGGGGAGCTGTTTTTT.

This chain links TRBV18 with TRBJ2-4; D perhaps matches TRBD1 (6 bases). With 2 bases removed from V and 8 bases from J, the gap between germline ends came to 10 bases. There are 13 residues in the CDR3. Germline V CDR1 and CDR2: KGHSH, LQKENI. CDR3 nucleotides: TGTGCCAGCTCACCAGCTCCAGGGGACATTCAGTACTTC. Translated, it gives CASSPAPGDIQYF.

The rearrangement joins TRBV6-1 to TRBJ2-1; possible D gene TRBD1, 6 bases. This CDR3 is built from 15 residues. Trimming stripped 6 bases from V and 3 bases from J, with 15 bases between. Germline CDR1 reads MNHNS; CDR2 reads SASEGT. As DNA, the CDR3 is TGTGCCAGCAGACCCCGGGACAAGAACTACAATGAGCAGTTCTTC. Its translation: CASRPRDKNYNEQFF.

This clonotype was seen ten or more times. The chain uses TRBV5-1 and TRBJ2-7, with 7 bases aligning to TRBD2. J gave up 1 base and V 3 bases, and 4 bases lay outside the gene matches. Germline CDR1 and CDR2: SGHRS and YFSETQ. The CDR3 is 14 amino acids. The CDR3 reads CASSSTSASYEQYF. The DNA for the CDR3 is TGCGCCAGCAGCTCCACTAGCGCTTCCTACGAGCAGTACTTC.

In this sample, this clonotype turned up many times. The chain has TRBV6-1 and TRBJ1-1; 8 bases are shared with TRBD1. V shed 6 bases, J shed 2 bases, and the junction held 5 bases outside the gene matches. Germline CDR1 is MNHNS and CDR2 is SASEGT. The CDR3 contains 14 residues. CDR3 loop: CASSRQGRNTEAFF. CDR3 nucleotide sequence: TGTGCCAGCAGCCGACAGGGGCGAAACACTGAAGCTTTCTTT.

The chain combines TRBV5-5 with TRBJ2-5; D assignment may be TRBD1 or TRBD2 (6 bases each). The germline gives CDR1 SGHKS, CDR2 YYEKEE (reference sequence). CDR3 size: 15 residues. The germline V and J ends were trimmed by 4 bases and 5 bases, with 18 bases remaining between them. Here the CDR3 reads CASSITGRRDETQYF. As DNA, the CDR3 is TGTGCCAGCAGCATAACAGGGAGGAGGGATGAGACCCAGTACTTC.

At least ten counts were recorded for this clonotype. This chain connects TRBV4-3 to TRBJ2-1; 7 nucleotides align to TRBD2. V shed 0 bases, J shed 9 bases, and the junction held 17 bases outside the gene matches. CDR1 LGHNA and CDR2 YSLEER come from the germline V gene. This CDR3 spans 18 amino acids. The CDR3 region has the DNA TGCGCCAGCAGCCAAGATTTATTAGCGGGTGTGGGAGGAGGTGAGCAGTTCTTC. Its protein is CASSQDLLAGVGGGEQFF.

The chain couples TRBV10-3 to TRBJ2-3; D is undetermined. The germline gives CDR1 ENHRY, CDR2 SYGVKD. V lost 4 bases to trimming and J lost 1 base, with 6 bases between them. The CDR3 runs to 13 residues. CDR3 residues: CAISVVGTDTQYF. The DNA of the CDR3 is TGTGCCATCAGTGTAGTGGGCACAGATACGCAGTATTTT.

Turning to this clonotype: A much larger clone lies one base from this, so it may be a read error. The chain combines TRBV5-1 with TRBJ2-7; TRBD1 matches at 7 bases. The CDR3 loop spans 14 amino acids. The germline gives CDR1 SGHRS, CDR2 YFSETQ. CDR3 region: CVSSDGTDADKQYF. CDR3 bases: TGCGTCAGCAGCGACGGGACAGACGCAGATAAGCAGTACTTC.

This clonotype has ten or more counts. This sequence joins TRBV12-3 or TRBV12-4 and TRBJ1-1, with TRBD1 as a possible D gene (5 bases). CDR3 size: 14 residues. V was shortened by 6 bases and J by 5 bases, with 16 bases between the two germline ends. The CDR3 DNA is TGTGCCAGCAGCCCCGCGGCAGGGAGGACTGAAGCTTTCTTT. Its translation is CASSPAAGRTEAFF.

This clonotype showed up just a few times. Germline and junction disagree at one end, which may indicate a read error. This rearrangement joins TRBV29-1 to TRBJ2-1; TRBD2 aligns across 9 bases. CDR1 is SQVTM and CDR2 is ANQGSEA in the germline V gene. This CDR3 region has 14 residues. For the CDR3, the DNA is TGCAGCGGCCTTAGCGGGAGCTCCCACAATGAGCAGTTCTTC. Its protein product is CSGLSGSSHNEQFF.

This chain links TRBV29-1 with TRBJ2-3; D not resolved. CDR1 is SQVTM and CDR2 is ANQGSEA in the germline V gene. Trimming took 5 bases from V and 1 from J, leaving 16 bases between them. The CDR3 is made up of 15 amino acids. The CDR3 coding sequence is TGCAGCGTTCAAGGTAGTACACCGGGCACAGATACGCAGTATTTT. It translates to CSVQGSTPGTDTQYF.

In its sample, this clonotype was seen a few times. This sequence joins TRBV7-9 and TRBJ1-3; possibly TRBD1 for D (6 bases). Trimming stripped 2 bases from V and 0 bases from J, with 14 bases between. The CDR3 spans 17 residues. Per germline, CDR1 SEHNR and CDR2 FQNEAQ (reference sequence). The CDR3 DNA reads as TGTGCCAGCAGCTTATCCTACCCGGGACACTCTGGAAACACCATATATTTT. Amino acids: CASSLSYPGHSGNTIYF.

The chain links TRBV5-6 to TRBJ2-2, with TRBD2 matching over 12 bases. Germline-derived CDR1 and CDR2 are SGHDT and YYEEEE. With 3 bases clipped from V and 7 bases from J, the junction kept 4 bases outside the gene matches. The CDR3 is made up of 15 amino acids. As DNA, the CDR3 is TGTGCCAGCAGCTCAAGACTAGCGGGAGTCGGGGAGCTGTTTTTT. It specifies CASSSRLAGVGELFF.